This T cell receptor (beta chain) was sequenced in a study of identical twins. Germline values: CDR1 SGHRS, CDR2 YFSETQ. The ends were cut back, 2 bases at V and 3 bases at J, with 9 bases in the middle. This CDR3 is built from 13 residues. Study conclusions and caveats: Abundant beta clonotypes from cord blood had fewer insertions, unlike memory repertoires, which showed none.

Points on this clonotype: Its antigen is not known.

TCRdb analysed the 5' RACE reads with MiXCR anew, one entry per CDR3 protein. Among roughly 290,000 distinct CDR3 sequences listed, roughly 8.6% were seen once. The same data also contributed to another study, on yellow fever vaccine responses in identical twins.

The TCR comes from a woman younger than 30 in good health. Sequencing input: CD8+ T cells sorted from blood. The chain recombines TRBV5-1 with TRBJ2-7; D call uncertain. The CDR3 region has the DNA TGCGCCAGCAGCTTTGCAGTAAACTACGAGCAGTACTTC. Its translation is CASSFAVNYEQYF.